The 21 T cell receptor beta chains presented below share a single source sample, sequenced in a study of T cell repertoires in cytomegalovirus infection. TCRdb re-called the reads with MiXCR, one entry per CDR3 protein. Of around 320,000 distinct CDR3 sequences in the sample, more than 8% are singletons; the top ten hold 3.5% to 4.5%. The sequenced sample consisted of PBMCs. These receptors came from a human donor in good health (CMV status not recorded). Some clones in this sample may be carry-over from other donors' samples.

This clonotype was seen a few times. The genes are TRBV7-2 and TRBJ2-6; the match to TRBD2 covers 9 bases. After removal of 1 base from V and 1 base from J, the junction contained 2 bases not matched to a gene. CDR3 size: 17 residues. The germline gives CDR1 SGHTA, CDR2 FQGNSA. The CDR3 DNA reads as TGTGCCAGCAGCTTAGTTGCGGGAGGGTCTGGGGCCAACGTCCTGACTTTC. Its translation is CASSLVAGGSGANVLTF.

This clonotype was counted many times. The chain has TRBV11-2 and TRBJ2-3, with D perhaps matching TRBD2 (6 bases). Germline assignment: CDR1 SGHAT and CDR2 FQNNGV. The CDR3 totals 16 residues. V was shortened by 6 bases and J by 6 bases, with 22 bases between the two germline ends. The DNA for the CDR3 is TGTGCCAGCAGTCCAGTGTGGGCGGCGGGAATGGATACGCAGTATTTT. Translated, it gives CASSPVWAAGMDTQYF.

The chain employs TRBV13 and TRBJ2-7; weak D call: TRBD2 (7 bases). Looked up from germline, CDR1 is PRHDT and CDR2 is FYEKMQ (reference sequence). The V gene lost 4 bases and the J gene lost 2 bases, with 24 bases spanning the gap. There are 18 residues in the CDR3. CDR3 region: CASSSRAGTGGGPYEQYF. CDR3 nucleotides: TGTGCCAGCAGCTCCCGAGCGGGGACCGGTGGGGGGCCCTACGAGCAGTACTTC.

CDR3 coding DNA: TGTGCCAGTGGGGCCCTGGACGGGGGCACTGAAGCTTTCTTT. Its translation: CASGALDGGTEAFF. The genes are TRBV19 and TRBJ1-1; D might be TRBD1 (5 bases). Germline lookup yields CDR1 LNHDA and CDR2 SQIVND (reference sequence). The CDR3 has 14 amino acids. V dropped 8 bases and J dropped 4 bases, with 17 bases sitting between them.

This clonotype was seen ten or more times. This chain joins TRBV12-3 or TRBV12-4 and TRBJ2-3; D is undetermined. The CDR3 totals 15 residues. Trimming removed 3 bases from V and 0 bases from J, with 10 bases in between. CDR3 sequence (DNA): TGTGCCAGCAGTTTTCGAGAGACTAGCACAGATACGCAGTATTTT. This codes for CASSFRETSTDTQYF.

This clonotype was found many times. The V and J genes are TRBV12-3 or TRBV12-4 and TRBJ1-5; D is possibly TRBD1 (6 bases). The CDR3 spans 14 residues. Trimming pared 6 bases from V and 0 bases from J, leaving 9 bases between. The CDR3 DNA reads TGTGCCAGCAGGGGAGGGGGTAGCAATCAGCCCCAGCATTTT. Translation gives CASRGGGSNQPQHF.

This rearrangement joins TRBV29-1 to TRBJ1-2; no clear D gene. The CDR3 is 12 residues long. V was cut by 6 bases and J by 3 bases, with 11 bases left in between. Germline CDR1 is SQVTM and CDR2 is ANQGSEA. The CDR3 reads CSVQLTHYGYTF. The CDR3 DNA reads as TGCAGCGTACAACTTACTCACTATGGCTACACCTTC.

The chain recombines TRBV27 with TRBJ1-6; 10 nucleotides line up with TRBD1. The CDR3 loop spans 16 amino acids. V trimming: 6 bases; J trimming: 10 bases; junction bases outside the gene matches: 12. Germline CDR1 reads MNHEY; CDR2 reads SMNVEV (reference sequence). In DNA form, the CDR3 reads TGTGCCAGCAGACCTACCCCGACAGGGGGCCGGTCACCCCTCCACTTT. This translates into CASRPTPTGGRSPLHF.

CDR3 in DNA: TGTGCCAGCAGCCCCGGAGACAGGAACAATGAGCAGTTCTTC. This gives the protein CASSPGDRNNEQFF. This chain links TRBV6-1 with TRBJ2-1; a possible D gene is TRBD1 (6 bases). Germline CDR1 reads MNHNS; CDR2 reads SASEGT. The CDR3 is made up of 14 amino acids. With 6 bases removed from V and 5 bases from J, the gap between germline ends came to 14 bases.

The CDR3 reads CSARAQRDLQEQYF. The CDR3, as DNA: TGCAGTGCTAGAGCCCAGCGGGACCTCCAGGAGCAGTACTTC. The chain employs TRBV20-1 and TRBJ2-7; 7 nucleotides align to TRBD2. There are 14 residues in the CDR3. Germline V lookup: CDR1 DFQATT, CDR2 SNEGSKA (reference sequence). The junction had 10 bases not matched to a gene; V was cut back by 1 base and J by 7 bases.

This clonotype has more than one count but fewer than ten. The rearrangement links TRBV28 to TRBJ2-1; 7 bases agree with TRBD2. Trimming at V came to 6 bases and at J to 10 bases, leaving 12 bases not matched to a gene. Germline V gene data show CDR1 as MDHEN and CDR2 as SYDVKM. This CDR3 region has 14 residues. CDR3: CASRGSGTFKEQFF. CDR3 bases: TGTGCCAGCAGAGGAAGCGGGACCTTTAAGGAGCAGTTCTTC.

This clonotype was detected many times. CDR3 amino acids: CASSPGDSYEAFF. CDR3 nucleotide sequence: TGTGCCAGCAGCCCCGGGGACAGCTATGAAGCTTTCTTT. V and J are TRBV6-2 or TRBV6-3 and TRBJ1-1, with TRBD1 matching over 7 bases. This CDR3 is built from 13 residues. The V gene end was trimmed by 6 bases and the J gene end by 7 bases; junction bases not matched to a gene: 8. CDR1 and CDR2 from the germline V gene are MNHEY and SVGEGT.

The table lists this clonotype with a few counts. The CDR3 DNA sequence: TGTGCCAGCAGCCCCACCCGGCTCCCCACCGGGGAGCTGTTTTTT. This translates into CASSPTRLPTGELFF. The chain combines TRBV9 with TRBJ2-2; D is unclear. CDR3 length equals 15 residues. The V and J ends lost 4 bases and 4 bases respectively, with 14 bases between them. In germline, CDR1 is SGDLS, CDR2 YYNGEE.

This clonotype turned up a few times. V gene TRBV19 combines with J gene TRBJ1-5, with D unresolved. Germline CDR1 LNHDA, CDR2 SQIVND (reference sequence). The CDR3 is 16 amino acids. The CDR3 region is CAQQVWRESSNQPQHF. CDR3 coding DNA: TGTGCTCAGCAAGTCTGGCGGGAGAGTAGCAATCAGCCCCAGCATTTT. Together with reference TRBV19 and TRBJ1-5, the CDR3 gives the full variable domain: DGGITQSPKYLFRKEGQNVTLSCEQNLNHDAMYWYRQDPGQGLRLIYYSQIVNDFQKGDIAEGYSVSREKKESFPLTVTSAQKNPTAFYLCAQQVWRESSNQPQHFGDGTRLSIL.

This clonotype occurred a few times. The V call is TRBV5-6, the J call TRBJ1-5; D not resolved. The V gene's germline CDR1 is SGHDT and CDR2 YYEEEE. V lost 2 bases, J lost 3 bases, and 15 bases lay in between. This CDR3 spans 16 amino acids. The CDR3 reads CASSLGGPLFNQPQHF. The CDR3 DNA sequence: TGTGCCAGCAGCTTAGGAGGGCCGCTGTTCAATCAGCCCCAGCATTTT.

The chain is built from TRBV20-1 and TRBJ2-1; 7 bases match TRBD2. The CDR3 runs 16 residues. The V gene end was trimmed by 5 bases and the J gene end by 10 bases; junction bases not matched to a gene: 20. From germline, CDR1 is DFQATT and CDR2 SNEGSKA (reference sequence). CDR3 sequence reads: CSAPQRDGSTGPEQFF. CDR3 coding DNA: TGCAGTGCTCCACAGCGGGATGGGTCAACGGGGCCCGAGCAGTTCTTC.

The chain employs TRBV10-3 and TRBJ1-5; no reliable D call. The length of the CDR3 is 15 residues. V was pared by 0 bases and J by 2 bases, with 8 bases between. Germline V lookup: CDR1 ENHRY, CDR2 SYGVKD. As DNA, the CDR3 is TGTGCCATCAGTGAGTCGGCACACGGCAATCAGCCCCAGCATTTT. Protein product: CAISESAHGNQPQHF.

This clonotype was seen at least ten times. DNA for the CDR3: TGTGCCAGCAGGTTGATCTCGGCGGCTCGCTACAATGAGCAGTTCTTC. This gives the protein CASRLISAARYNEQFF. The chain recombines TRBV7-2 with TRBJ2-1; D is uncertain. CDR3 length equals 16 residues. CDR1 and CDR2 from the germline V gene are SGHTA and FQGNSA. Deletions cut 6 bases from V and 3 bases from J, with 18 bases between.

The chain links TRBV30 to TRBJ2-7; D possibly corresponds to TRBD2 (5 bases). The V end lost 2 bases, the J end lost 0 bases, and 5 bases lay between the germline ends. This CDR3 region has 12 residues. Germline CDR1 is GTSNPN and CDR2 is SVGIG (reference sequence). This CDR3 reads CAWSSGSYEQYF. CDR3 coding DNA: TGTGCCTGGAGTAGCGGCTCCTACGAGCAGTACTTC.

V usage is TRBV20-1 and J usage is TRBJ1-5; TRBD1 is a possible D gene (5 bases). Trimming left V 1 base short and J 4 bases short, with 11 bases between. There are 14 residues in the CDR3. Germline values: CDR1 DFQATT, CDR2 SNEGSKA (reference sequence). The CDR3: CSARGGGPNQPQHF. As DNA, the CDR3 is TGCAGTGCTAGAGGGGGGGGACCGAATCAGCCCCAGCATTTT.

This rearrangement joins TRBV12-3 or TRBV12-4 to TRBJ1-6; 7 bases map to TRBD1. The V gene end was trimmed by 3 bases and the J gene end by 10 bases; junction bases not matched to a gene: 12. This CDR3 spans 16 amino acids. CDR3 nucleotides: TGTGCCAGCAGTTTTCAAAGGGGGCTAATAAGGTCACCCCTCCACTTT. Its translation: CASSFQRGLIRSPLHF.